Below are 28 T cell receptor beta chains sequenced from a single sample in a study of blood T cell repertoires in COVID-19. Some clones are missing from TCRdb's copy, which holds only in-frame ones; the method was immunoSEQ multiplex PCR. The data show some 200,000 clones, approximately 80% seen once. Sequenced sample: peripheral blood. The receptors here all came from a woman aged 80 or over with COVID-19, enrolled during active disease.

DNA of the CDR3: TGCGCCAGCAGCTTGATCGGAGATAGGTACGAGCAGTACTTC. Translating gives CASSLIGDRYEQYF. The rearrangement links TRBV5-1 to TRBJ2-7; D is undetermined. The CDR3 length is 14 residues. V lost 1 base and J lost 4, with 12 bases in between. Germline CDR1 reads SGHRS; CDR2 reads YFSETQ.

The chain combines TRBV6-1 with TRBJ1-1, with TRBD1 matching 9 bases. Germline assignment: CDR1 MNHNS and CDR2 SASEGT. This CDR3 is built from 15 residues. V lost 2 bases and J lost 7; bases outside the gene matches: 8. The chain's CDR3 is CASSEQTGGYVEAFF. The CDR3 DNA sequence: TGTGCCAGCAGTGAACAGACAGGGGGGTACGTTGAAGCTTTCTTT.

The chain employs TRBV19 and TRBJ1-5, with 10 bases that match TRBD1. CDR3 length: 15 residues. Germline assignment: CDR1 LNHDA and CDR2 SQIVND (reference sequence). V was clipped by 6 bases and J by 9 bases; unmatched bases: 11. The CDR3 coding sequence is TGTGCCAGTAGCCCCTTGGGACAGGGGACAATGCCCCAGCATTTT. Protein product: CASSPLGQGTMPQHF. Full variable domain (outside the CDR3, taken from reference TRBV19 and TRBJ1-5): DGGITQSPKYLFRKEGQNVTLSCEQNLNHDAMYWYRQDPGQGLRLIYYSQIVNDFQKGDIAEGYSVSREKKESFPLTVTSAQKNPTAFYLCASSPLGQGTMPQHFGDGTRLSIL.

The gene calls are TRBV14 and TRBJ2-7; 9 bases align to TRBD1. Unmatched junction bases numbered 6, after V lost 1 base and J lost 2 bases. CDR3 length equals 16 residues. Germline assignment: CDR1 SGHDN and CDR2 FVKESK. CDR3 sequence: CASSQAGTGHTYEQYF. DNA for the CDR3: TGTGCCAGCAGCCAAGCTGGGACAGGGCACACCTACGAGCAGTACTTC.

The chain joins TRBV5-5 to TRBJ2-5, with 7 bases aligning to TRBD1. The germline gives CDR1 SGHKS, CDR2 YYEKEE (reference sequence). The CDR3 length is 14 residues. Germline trimming cut 2 bases from V and 5 bases from J; bases unmatched to any gene: 6. The DNA of the CDR3 is TGTGCCAGCAGCTTACGACAGGGAAGGGAGACCCAGTACTTC. Translating it yields CASSLRQGRETQYF.

The rearrangement links TRBV19 to TRBJ1-5; D may be TRBD1 (6 bases). This CDR3 comprises 13 residues. V lost 8 bases and J 2 bases, leaving 10 bases between the germline ends. Per germline, CDR1 LNHDA and CDR2 SQIVND (reference sequence). The chain's CDR3 is CASHYRGNQPQHF. CDR3 in DNA: TGTGCCAGTCATTACAGGGGCAATCAGCCCCAGCATTTT.

This chain joins TRBV5-4 and TRBJ1-2; the match to TRBD1 covers 7 bases. V lost 4 bases to trimming and J lost 8 bases; unmatched junction nucleotides: 5. This CDR3 has 12 residues. Germline lookup yields CDR1 SGHNT and CDR2 YYREEE (reference sequence). The CDR3 reads CASSADRWGYTF. The CDR3 nucleotides are TGTGCCAGCAGCGCGGACAGGTGGGGCTACACCTTC.

The chain links TRBV6-1 to TRBJ2-1; 9 bases align to TRBD2. Germline-derived CDR1 and CDR2 are MNHNS and SASEGT. The CDR3 extends over 16 amino acids. V gave up 4 bases and J gave up 10 bases; unmatched junction bases: 14. CDR3 protein: CASSGGWTSVSNEQFF. CDR3 nucleotides: TGTGCCAGCAGTGGGGGGTGGACTAGCGTAAGTAACGAGCAGTTCTTC.

A single count supports this clone. The chain employs TRBV7-2 and TRBJ2-1, with D perhaps matching TRBD2 (5 bases). The CDR3 runs 15 residues. From germline, CDR1 is SGHTA and CDR2 FQGNSA. V lost 3 bases, J lost 7 bases, and 16 bases lay in between. CDR3 DNA sequence: TGTGCCAGCAGCTTTAGGACTGGGCTCATGAATGAGCAGTTCTTC. Residues: CASSFRTGLMNEQFF.

J is TRBJ1-3 and V is TRBV7-9; 11 bases match TRBD1. The CDR3 has 16 amino acids. V lost 1 base to trimming and J lost 5 bases; unmatched junction nucleotides: 4. Germline V lookup: CDR1 SEHNR, CDR2 FQNEAQ (reference sequence). DNA of the CDR3: TGTGCCAGCAGCTTAGGGACAGGGGGCATCAGAAACACCATATATTTT. As protein: CASSLGTGGIRNTIYF.

The rearrangement joins TRBV5-1 to TRBJ1-1; D unclear. Germline assignment: CDR1 SGHRS and CDR2 YFSETQ. The CDR3 spans 13 residues. Trimming pared 4 bases from V and 0 bases from J, leaving 7 bases between. CDR3 nucleotide sequence: TGCGCCAGCAGCCAGGATGTGAACACTGAAGCTTTCTTT. This translates into CASSQDVNTEAFF.

The CDR3 region has the DNA TGTGCCAGCAGTGAAGGTACGGTCCCCTCCTACGAGCAGTACTTC. Its translation is CASSEGTVPSYEQYF. The gene calls are TRBV6-1 and TRBJ2-7, with D unresolved. The CDR3 has 15 residues. V was shortened by 1 base and J by 0 bases, with 10 bases between the two germline ends. Germline V gene lookup returns CDR1 MNHNS and CDR2 SASEGT.

This rearrangement joins TRBV25-1 to TRBJ2-1; 8 bases agree with TRBD2. The CDR3 has 16 residues. Trimming cost V 2 bases and J 7 bases; bases outside gene matches: 10. Germline V gene lookup returns CDR1 MGHDK and CDR2 SYGVNS. The CDR3 loop reads CASSEPREGLGNEQFF. The CDR3 region has the DNA TGTGCCAGCAGTGAACCCCGGGAGGGCCTTGGGAATGAGCAGTTCTTC.

The chain carries TRBV11-2 and TRBJ2-7; 9 bases line up with TRBD1. CDR3 length equals 15 residues. J was trimmed by 2 bases and V by 4 bases; bases with no gene match: 6. Germline assignment: CDR1 SGHAT and CDR2 FQNNGV. The CDR3 is CASSSRDRDTYEQYF. Here the CDR3 DNA reads TGTGCCAGCAGCTCGAGGGACAGGGATACCTACGAGCAGTACTTC.

This chain links TRBV19 with TRBJ1-5, with D unresolved. The V end was cut by 1 base, the J end by 0 bases, with 10 bases between. The CDR3 runs 16 residues. Looked up from germline, CDR1 is LNHDA and CDR2 is SQIVND (reference sequence). CDR3 nucleotide sequence: TGTGCCAGTAGTATAGGAGGGCATTTTAGCAATCAGCCCCAGCATTTT. Its translation: CASSIGGHFSNQPQHF.

This clone was counted between two and nine times. The chain recombines TRBV6-1 with TRBJ2-2, with 8 bases fitting TRBD1. The germline CDR1 and CDR2 sequences are MNHNS and SASEGT. The CDR3 has 15 residues. V lost 2 bases, J lost 5 bases, and 4 bases stayed unmatched. The CDR3 DNA reads as TGTGCCAGCAGTGAACAGGGGGCGGGAACCGGGGAGCTGTTTTTT. Protein sequence: CASSEQGAGTGELFF.

This clone occurred a few times. The chain uses TRBV28 and TRBJ2-2; D perhaps matches TRBD1 (5 bases). This CDR3 has 14 amino acids. V lost 6 bases and J lost 5, with 13 bases in between. Germline loops: CDR1 MDHEN, CDR2 SYDVKM. The CDR3 loop is CASSILRVTGELFF. DNA of the CDR3: TGTGCCAGCAGCATCCTCAGGGTGACCGGGGAGCTGTTTTTT.

The genes are TRBV29-1 and TRBJ1-1, with D possibly being TRBD1 (6 bases). The germline CDR1 and CDR2 sequences are SQVTM and ANQGSEA. Trimming left V 7 bases short and J 0 bases short, with 21 bases between. There are 16 residues in the CDR3. CDR3 amino acids: CSATRSGATLNTEAFF. The CDR3 DNA follows: TGCAGCGCCACCAGGTCAGGGGCGACCTTGAACACTGAAGCTTTCTTT.

This clone was picked up one time. The genes are TRBV6-6 and TRBJ2-3, with unresolved D. This CDR3 contains 13 residues. V was pared by 0 bases and J by 7 bases, with 8 bases between. Germline loops: CDR1 MNHNY, CDR2 SVGAGI (reference sequence). CDR3 coding DNA: TGTGCCAGCAGTTACTCGTTAGTATATACGCAGTATTTT. Translated, it gives CASSYSLVYTQYF.

This chain uses TRBV29-1 with TRBJ1-2, with D maybe TRBD1 (6 bases). V lost 1 base and J 8 bases, leaving 17 bases between the germline ends. CDR1 and CDR2 (germline): SQVTM, ANQGSEA. The CDR3 covers 14 residues. CDR3 in amino acids: CSVEGPGAVTGYTF. As DNA, the CDR3 is TGCAGCGTTGAAGGTCCAGGGGCAGTAACGGGCTACACCTTC.

This clone was seen a handful of times. J is TRBJ1-5 and V is TRBV12-5; 8 positions agree with TRBD1. The J segment lost 7 bases and the V segment lost 2 bases, leaving 4 bases of the junction unmatched. Germline V gene lookup returns CDR1 LGHNT and CDR2 FRNRAP. The CDR3 contains 14 residues. The CDR3 coding sequence is TGTGCTAGTGGTTTGTCGACAGGGGTACAGCCCCAGCATTTT. Encoded protein: CASGLSTGVQPQHF.

J is TRBJ2-1 and V is TRBV15, with a weak D call TRBD1 (5 bases). CDR1 is LNHNV and CDR2 is YYDKDF in the germline V gene (reference sequence). The V end lost 0 bases, the J end lost 4 bases, and 10 bases lay between the germline ends. This CDR3 comprises 15 residues. CDR3 in DNA: TGTGCCACCAGCAGAGACGTGGGGCTATACAATGAGCAGTTCTTC. Protein product: CATSRDVGLYNEQFF.

The genes are TRBV5-1 and TRBJ2-7; 7 bases map to TRBD1. The trim removed 4 bases at V and 3 bases at J, leaving 10 bases unmatched. Germline lookup yields CDR1 SGHRS and CDR2 YFSETQ. There are 15 residues in the CDR3. CDR3 DNA: TGCGCCAGCAGCCCGGCCCCGACAGGGAGCTACGAGCAGTACTTC. It encodes CASSPAPTGSYEQYF.

V and J are TRBV7-2 and TRBJ1-5, with D hard to call. The germline V gene encodes CDR1 SGHTA and CDR2 FQGNSA. V lost 1 base to trimming and J lost 9 bases, with 10 bases between them. This CDR3 has 13 residues. The CDR3 coding sequence is TGTGCCAGCAGCTTAGGCCGCGAGGCGCCCCAGCATTTT. Translating gives CASSLGREAPQHF.

The gene calls are TRBV5-4 and TRBJ1-2, with a tentative D call TRBD1 (6 bases). Trimming took 0 bases from V and 8 from J, leaving 14 bases between them. Germline assignment: CDR1 SGHNT and CDR2 YYREEE (reference sequence). The CDR3 sequence is 14 residues long. The CDR3 DNA sequence: TGTGCCAGCAGCTTGGTGGGGGCTGCTCGAGGCTACACCTTC. Translated: CASSLVGAARGYTF.

V usage is TRBV7-9 and J usage is TRBJ1-2, with TRBD1 as a possible D gene (5 bases). Germline loops: CDR1 SEHNR, CDR2 FQNEAQ (reference sequence). V lost 4 bases to trimming and J lost 4 bases, with 13 bases between them. The length of the CDR3 is 14 residues. CDR3 sequence reads: CASSSVGVGYGYTF. CDR3 coding DNA: TGTGCCAGCAGCTCAGTAGGGGTCGGCTATGGCTACACCTTC. Full variable domain (outside the CDR3, taken from reference TRBV7-9 and TRBJ1-2): DTGVSQNPRHKITKRGQNVTFRCDPISEHNRLYWYRQTLGQGPEFLTYFQNEAQLEKSRLLSDRFSAERPKGSFSTLEIQRTEQGDSAMYLCASSSVGVGYGYTFGSGTRLTVV.

The chain employs TRBV4-1 and TRBJ2-2; D may be TRBD1 (6 bases). V gave up 0 bases and J gave up 2 bases, with 10 bases separating them. The germline V gene has CDR1 MGHRA and CDR2 YSYEKL. The CDR3 extends over 16 amino acids. The CDR3 loop reads CASSQEGHPNTGELFF. Here the CDR3 DNA reads TGCGCCAGCAGCCAAGAGGGACACCCCAACACCGGGGAGCTGTTTTTT.

This chain connects TRBV27 to TRBJ1-2; no firm D call. Germline V CDR1 and CDR2: MNHEY, SMNVEV (reference sequence). The CDR3 covers 16 residues. V gave up 6 bases and J gave up 0 bases, with 17 bases separating them. CDR3 in amino acids: CASSPLGFASNYGYTF. Written as DNA, the CDR3 is TGTGCCAGCAGCCCCCTGGGCTTCGCCTCTAACTATGGCTACACCTTC.